This T cell receptor beta chain was retrieved from a study of T cell responses to AZD1222 COVID-19 vaccine. About this clone itself: Its antigen is not identified.

Method: immunoSEQ multiplex PCR; TCRdb's copy keeps in-frame clones and lacks some. The sample lists 150,000 to 200,000 clones, around 89% occurring once. The study, taken as a whole, reports: Donors in the cohort were predominantly white British and more often female, and clonal diversity was possibly underestimated.

The germline V and J ends were trimmed by 8 bases and 4 bases, with 9 bases remaining between them. CDR1 and CDR2 from the germline V gene are MDHEN and SYDVKM. The CDR3 is made up of 11 amino acids. Sequencing was performed on peripheral blood, taken 28 days after the second AZD1222 dose. The TCR sequence derives from an adult who received the AZD1222 COVID-19 vaccine. J is TRBJ2-7 and V is TRBV28, with D possibly being TRBD2 (6 bases). The CDR3 sequence: CASGRGYEQYF. The DNA for the CDR3 is TGTGCCAGCGGCCGGGGGTACGAGCAGTACTTC.